The clone carrying this T cell receptor (beta chain) has just a few counts. The sample belongs to a study of blood T cell repertoires in COVID-19. As for the study in general: Spain, Italy and the United States supplied samples that represented acute and convalescent COVID-19. From T cells, B-cell-depleted T cells, or PBMCs came the material, which was cDNA or gDNA.

Germline V gene data show CDR1 as MNHEY and CDR2 as SVGEGT. The CDR3 is made up of 12 amino acids. The V end was cut by 6 bases, the J end by 11 bases, with 16 bases between. The authors' processing: Reference gene primers were amplified, and this amplification served to estimate nucleated cell counts. Libraries were prepared by immunoSEQ multiplex PCR; TCRdb keeps only in-frame clonotypes and omits some of them. V and J calls and clone size are given by that table; D and trimming were obtained from the DNA. Here the sample spans about 250,000 clones, 88% being singletons. Material for sequencing was peripheral blood. The source is a man older than 75 with acute or convalescent COVID-19. The chain has TRBV6-2 or TRBV6-3 and TRBJ1-1; weak D call: TRBD1 (6 bases). This chain's CDR3 is CASSMTGLRAFF. DNA of the CDR3: TGTGCCAGCAGCATGACAGGTCTACGGGCTTTCTTT.